This T cell receptor (beta chain) was sequenced during a study of regulatory T cells in long-lasting Graves disease. Study-wide results and caveats: No thyroid tissue was studied; the work used peripheral blood only.

Relying on iRepertoire HTBI primers and Arm-PCR of CDR3 regions, the team built TCR beta libraries. TCRdb reprocessed the multiplex PCR reads via MiXCR and lists one record per CDR3 protein. The table includes more than 300,000 distinct CDR3 sequences, less than 30% detected once. Notes on this clonotype: What it binds is not known.

Time point defined: persistent/refractory GD, antithyroid drugs over 5 years with positive TRAb. The authors made the TCR library using RNA they extracted from PBMCs. The V gene's germline CDR1 is SGHAT and CDR2 FQNNGV. CDR3 length: 16 amino acids. J lost 7 bases, V lost 1 base, and 9 bases had no gene match. Here the sequenced sample was peripheral blood mononuclear cells (PBMCs), taken when the disease was refractory, from a patient treated with antithyroid drugs. The chain joins TRBV11-2 to TRBJ2-3; 9 bases fit TRBD2. The clonotype originates from a woman in her thirties or forties with Graves disease. CDR3 sequence (DNA): TGTGCCAGCAGCTTAGGCCCGGGACTAGCAGTGAATACGCAGTATTTT. It codes for CASSLGPGLAVNTQYF.